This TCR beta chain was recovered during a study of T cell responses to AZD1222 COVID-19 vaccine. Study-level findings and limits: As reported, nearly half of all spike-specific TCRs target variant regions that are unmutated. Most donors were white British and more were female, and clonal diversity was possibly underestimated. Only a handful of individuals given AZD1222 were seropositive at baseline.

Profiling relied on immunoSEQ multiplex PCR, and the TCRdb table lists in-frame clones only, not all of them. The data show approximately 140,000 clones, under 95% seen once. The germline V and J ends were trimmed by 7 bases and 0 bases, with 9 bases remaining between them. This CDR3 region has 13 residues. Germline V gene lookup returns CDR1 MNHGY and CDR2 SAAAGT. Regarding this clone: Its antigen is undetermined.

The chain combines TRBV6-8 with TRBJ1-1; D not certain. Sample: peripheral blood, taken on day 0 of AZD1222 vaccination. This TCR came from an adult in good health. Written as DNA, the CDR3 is TGTGCCAGCACCCTACTCATGAACACTGAAGCTTTCTTT. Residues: CASTLLMNTEAFF.